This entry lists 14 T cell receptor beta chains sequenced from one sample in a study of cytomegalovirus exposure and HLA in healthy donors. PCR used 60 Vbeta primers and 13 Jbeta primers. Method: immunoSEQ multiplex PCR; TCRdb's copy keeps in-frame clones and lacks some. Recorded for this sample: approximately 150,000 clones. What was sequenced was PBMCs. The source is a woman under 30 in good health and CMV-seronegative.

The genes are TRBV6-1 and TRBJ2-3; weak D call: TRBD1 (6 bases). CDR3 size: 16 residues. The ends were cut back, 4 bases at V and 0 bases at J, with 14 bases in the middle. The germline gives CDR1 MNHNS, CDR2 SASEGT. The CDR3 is CASSGGQTTSTDTQYF. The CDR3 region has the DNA TGTGCCAGCAGTGGAGGACAGACAACTAGCACAGATACGCAGTATTTT.

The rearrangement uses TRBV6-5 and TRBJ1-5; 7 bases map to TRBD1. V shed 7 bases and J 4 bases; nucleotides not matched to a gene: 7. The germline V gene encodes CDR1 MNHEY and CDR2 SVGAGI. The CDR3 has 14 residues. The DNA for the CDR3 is TGTGCCAGCACACATCGACAGGGTAATCAGCCCCAGCATTTT. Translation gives CASTHRQGNQPQHF.

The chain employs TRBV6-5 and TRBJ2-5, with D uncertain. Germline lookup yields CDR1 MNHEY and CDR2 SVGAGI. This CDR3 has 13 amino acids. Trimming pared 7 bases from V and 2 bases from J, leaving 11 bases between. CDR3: CASMRFQQETQYF. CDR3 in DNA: TGTGCCAGCATGAGGTTCCAACAAGAGACCCAGTACTTC.

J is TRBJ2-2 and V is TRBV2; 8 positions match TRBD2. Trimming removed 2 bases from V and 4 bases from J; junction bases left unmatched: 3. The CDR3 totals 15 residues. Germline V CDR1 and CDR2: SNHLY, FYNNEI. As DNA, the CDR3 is TGTGCCAGCAGTGAAACTAGCGGAGGCACCGGGGAGCTGTTTTTT. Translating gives CASSETSGGTGELFF.

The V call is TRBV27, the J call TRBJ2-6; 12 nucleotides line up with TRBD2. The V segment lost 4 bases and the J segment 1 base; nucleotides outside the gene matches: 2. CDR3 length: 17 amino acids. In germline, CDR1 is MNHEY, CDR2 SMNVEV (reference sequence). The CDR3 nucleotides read TGTGCCAGCAGTTCGACTAGCGGGAGTTCTGGGGCCAACGTCCTGACTTTC. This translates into CASSSTSGSSGANVLTF.

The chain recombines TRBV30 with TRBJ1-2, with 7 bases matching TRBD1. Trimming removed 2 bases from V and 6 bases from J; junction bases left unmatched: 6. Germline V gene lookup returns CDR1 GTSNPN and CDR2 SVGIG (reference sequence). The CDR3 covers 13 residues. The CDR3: CAWSSGQADGYTF. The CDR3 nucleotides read TGTGCCTGGAGTTCTGGACAGGCTGATGGCTACACCTTC.

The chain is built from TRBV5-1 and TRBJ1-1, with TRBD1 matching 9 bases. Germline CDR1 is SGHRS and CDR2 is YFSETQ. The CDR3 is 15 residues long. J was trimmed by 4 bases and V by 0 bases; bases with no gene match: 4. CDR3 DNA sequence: TGCGCCAGCAGCTTGGGGGGACAGGGATTCACTGAAGCTTTCTTT. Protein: CASSLGGQGFTEAFF. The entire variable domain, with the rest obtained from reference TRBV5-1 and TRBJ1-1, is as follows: KAGVTQTPRYLIKTRGQQVTLSCSPISGHRSVSWYQQTPGQGLQFLFEYFSETQRNKGNFPGRFSGRQFSNSRSEMNVSTLELGDSALYLCASSLGGQGFTEAFFGQGTRLTVV.

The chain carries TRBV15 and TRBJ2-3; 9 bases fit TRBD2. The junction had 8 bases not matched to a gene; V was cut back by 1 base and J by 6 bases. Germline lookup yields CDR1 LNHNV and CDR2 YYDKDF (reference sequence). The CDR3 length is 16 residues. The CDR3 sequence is CATSRVLAGDGDTQYF. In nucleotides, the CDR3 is TGTGCCACCAGCAGAGTACTAGCGGGTGATGGGGATACGCAGTATTTT. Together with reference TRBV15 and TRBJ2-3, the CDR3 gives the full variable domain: DAMVIQNPRYQVTQFGKPVTLSCSQTLNHNVMYWYQQKSSQAPKLLFHYYDKDFNNEADTPDNFQSRRPNTSFCFLDIRSPGLGDTAMYLCATSRVLAGDGDTQYFGPGTRLTVL.

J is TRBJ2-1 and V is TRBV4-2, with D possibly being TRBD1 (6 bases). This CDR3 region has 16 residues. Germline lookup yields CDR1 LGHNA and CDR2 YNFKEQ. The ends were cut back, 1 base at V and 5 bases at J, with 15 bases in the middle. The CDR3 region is CASSQAPGTNDNEQFF. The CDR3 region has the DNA TGTGCCAGCAGCCAAGCACCCGGGACAAATGACAATGAGCAGTTCTTC.

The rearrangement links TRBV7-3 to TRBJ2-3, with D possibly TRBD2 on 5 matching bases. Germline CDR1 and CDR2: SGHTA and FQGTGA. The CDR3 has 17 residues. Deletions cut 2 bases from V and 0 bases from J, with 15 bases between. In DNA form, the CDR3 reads TGTGCCAGCAGCTTACAGGCGTTTGGCGGGAGCACAGATACGCAGTATTTT. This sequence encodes CASSLQAFGGSTDTQYF.

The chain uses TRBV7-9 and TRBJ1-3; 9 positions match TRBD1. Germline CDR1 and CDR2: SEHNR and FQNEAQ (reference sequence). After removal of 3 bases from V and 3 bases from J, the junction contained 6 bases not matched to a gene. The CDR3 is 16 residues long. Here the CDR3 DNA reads TGTGCCAGCAGCTTCGGCCGGGACAGGGTTGGAAACACCATATATTTT. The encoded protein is CASSFGRDRVGNTIYF.

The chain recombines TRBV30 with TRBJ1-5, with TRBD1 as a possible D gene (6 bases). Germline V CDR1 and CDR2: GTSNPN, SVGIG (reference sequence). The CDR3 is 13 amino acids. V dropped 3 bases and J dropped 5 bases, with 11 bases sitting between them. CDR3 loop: CAWSTGRDQPQHF. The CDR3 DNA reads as TGTGCCTGGAGCACAGGGCGGGATCAGCCCCAGCATTTT.

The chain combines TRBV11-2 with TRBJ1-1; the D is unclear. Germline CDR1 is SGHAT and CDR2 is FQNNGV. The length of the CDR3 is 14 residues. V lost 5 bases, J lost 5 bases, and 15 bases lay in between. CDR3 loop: CASSANVGATEAFF. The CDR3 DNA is TGTGCCAGCAGCGCTAATGTGGGAGCTACTGAAGCTTTCTTT.

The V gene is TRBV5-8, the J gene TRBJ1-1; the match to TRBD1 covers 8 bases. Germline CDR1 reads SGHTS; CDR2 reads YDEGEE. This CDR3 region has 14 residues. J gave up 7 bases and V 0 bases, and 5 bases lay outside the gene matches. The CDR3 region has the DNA TGTGCCAGCAGCTTGGGGACAGGGAACGGTGAAGCTTTCTTT. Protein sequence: CASSLGTGNGEAFF.